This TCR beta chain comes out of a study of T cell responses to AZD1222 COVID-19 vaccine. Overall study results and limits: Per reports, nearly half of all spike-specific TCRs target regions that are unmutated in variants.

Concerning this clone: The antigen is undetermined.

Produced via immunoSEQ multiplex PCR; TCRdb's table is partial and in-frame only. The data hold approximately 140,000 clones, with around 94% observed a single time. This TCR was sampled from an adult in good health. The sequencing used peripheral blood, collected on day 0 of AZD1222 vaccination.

This chain's CDR3 is CASSLGKGTEAFF. In nucleotides, the CDR3 is TGTGCCAGCAGCCTCGGGAAGGGGACTGAAGCTTTCTTT. The chain couples TRBV7-9 to TRBJ1-1; maybe TRBD1 (5 bases). Germline-derived CDR1 and CDR2 are SEHNR and FQNEAQ (reference sequence). The CDR3 is 13 amino acids. Trimming cost V 5 bases and J 5 bases, with 12 bases left between them.